A few counts support the clone carrying this T cell receptor beta chain. This sample was taken from a study of blood T cell repertoires in COVID-19. About the research overall: COVID-19 samples, acute and convalescent, were from the United States, Italy and Spain.

Living in 24 US areas, the participants were between about 18 and 100 years of age. Sequencing used immunoSEQ multiplex PCR; TCRdb keeps in-frame clones, though not all of them. The sample holds 200,000 to 300,000 clones, roughly 89% seen once. This CDR3 contains 14 residues. The V end lost 5 bases, the J end lost 0 bases, and 10 bases lay between the germline ends. Germline CDR1 reads SGHTA; CDR2 reads FQGNSA. The chain combines TRBV7-2 with TRBJ1-2; the D gene is possibly TRBD1 (6 bases). This clonotype was sampled from a man in his forties who had recovered from COVID-19. Sequenced sample: PBMCs or T cells enriched from blood (not recorded which). CDR3 amino acids: CASSRWDTNYGYTF. The CDR3 DNA follows: TGTGCCAGCAGCCGCTGGGACACTAACTATGGCTACACCTTC.